The rows below give T cell receptor beta chains drawn from one sample of a study of blood T cell repertoires in COVID-19. Some clones are missing from TCRdb's copy, which holds only in-frame ones; the method was immunoSEQ multiplex PCR. The sample contains some 80,000 clones, just under 85% of which appear only once. Material: peripheral blood. These receptors were taken from a man older than 75 with active or convalescent COVID-19. The conserved cysteine and the conserved F or W are not part of the CDR3 here. The D gene is left open where the match is weak. The size of a clone is reported for some rows only, either as once, few or many, or as a class for expanded clones.

D gene: .
clone size: .
J gene: TRBJ1-5
V gene: TRBV29-1
CDR3 protein: SVVSGANQPQH

D gene: TRBD1
clone size: .
J gene: TRBJ1-6
V gene: TRBV15
CDR3 protein: ATSSDRATPFYNSPLH

D gene: TRBD2
clone size: .
J gene: TRBJ2-3
V gene: TRBV29-1
CDR3 protein: SVSRGGNTDTQY

D gene: TRBD1
clone size: .
J gene: TRBJ2-1
V gene: TRBV27
CDR3 protein: ASRGQGRTYNEQF

D gene: TRBD1
clone size: .
J gene: TRBJ1-6
V gene: TRBV18
CDR3 protein: ASSRDRKNSPLH

D gene: .
clone size: once
J gene: TRBJ1-4
V gene: TRBV7-8
CDR3 protein: AGGVATNEKLF

D gene: .
clone size: .
J gene: TRBJ2-2
V gene: TRBV10-2
CDR3 protein: ASSESGGQGTGELF

D gene: .
clone size: .
J gene: TRBJ1-5
V gene: TRBV5-1
CDR3 protein: ASSLAPSGFSNQPQH

D gene: .
clone size: .
J gene: TRBJ2-1
V gene: TRBV15
CDR3 protein: ATSRDRNGNNEQF

D gene: .
clone size: .
J gene: TRBJ1-5
V gene: TRBV28
CDR3 protein: ASSGSRPQH